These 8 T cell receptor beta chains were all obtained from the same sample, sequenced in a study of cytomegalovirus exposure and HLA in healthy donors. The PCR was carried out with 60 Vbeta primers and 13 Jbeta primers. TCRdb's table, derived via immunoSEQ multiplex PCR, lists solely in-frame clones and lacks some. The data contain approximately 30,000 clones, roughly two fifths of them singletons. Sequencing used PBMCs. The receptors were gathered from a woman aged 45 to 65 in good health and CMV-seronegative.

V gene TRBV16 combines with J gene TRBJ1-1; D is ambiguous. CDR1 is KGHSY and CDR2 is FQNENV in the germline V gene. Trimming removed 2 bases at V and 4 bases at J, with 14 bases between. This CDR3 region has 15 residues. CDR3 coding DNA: TGTGCCAGCAGCCAACCGAGCGTTTATCTCACTGAAGCTTTCTTT. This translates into CASSQPSVYLTEAFF.

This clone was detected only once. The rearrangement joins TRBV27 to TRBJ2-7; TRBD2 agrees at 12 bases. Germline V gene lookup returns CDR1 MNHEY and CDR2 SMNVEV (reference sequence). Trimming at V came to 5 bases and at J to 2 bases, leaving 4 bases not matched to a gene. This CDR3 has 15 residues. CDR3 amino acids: CASSPTSGRTYEQYF. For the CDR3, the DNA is TGTGCCAGCAGTCCCACTAGCGGGAGGACCTACGAGCAGTACTTC.

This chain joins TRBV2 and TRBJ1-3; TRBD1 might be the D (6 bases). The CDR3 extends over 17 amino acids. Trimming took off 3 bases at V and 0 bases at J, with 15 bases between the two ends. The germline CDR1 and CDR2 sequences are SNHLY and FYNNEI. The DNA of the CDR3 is TGTGCCAGCAGTGACCGCAGGGGCTTTAGCTCTGGAAACACCATATATTTT. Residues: CASSDRRGFSSGNTIYF.

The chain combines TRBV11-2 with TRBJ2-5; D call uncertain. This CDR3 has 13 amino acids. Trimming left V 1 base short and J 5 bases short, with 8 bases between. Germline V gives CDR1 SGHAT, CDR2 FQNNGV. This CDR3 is CASSLGFGETQYF. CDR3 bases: TGTGCCAGCAGCTTAGGGTTCGGGGAGACCCAGTACTTC. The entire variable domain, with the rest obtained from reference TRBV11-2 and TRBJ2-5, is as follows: EAGVAQSPRYKIIEKRQSVAFWCNPISGHATLYWYQQILGQGPKLLIQFQNNGVVDDSQLPKDRFSAERLKGVDSTLKIQPAKLEDSAVYLCASSLGFGETQYFGPGTRLLVL.

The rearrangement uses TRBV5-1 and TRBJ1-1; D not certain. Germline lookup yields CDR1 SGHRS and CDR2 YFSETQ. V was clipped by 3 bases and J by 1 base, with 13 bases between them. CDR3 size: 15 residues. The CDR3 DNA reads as TGCGCCAGCAGCTCGAGTCCGGCGGAGAACACTGAAGCTTTCTTT. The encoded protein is CASSSSPAENTEAFF.

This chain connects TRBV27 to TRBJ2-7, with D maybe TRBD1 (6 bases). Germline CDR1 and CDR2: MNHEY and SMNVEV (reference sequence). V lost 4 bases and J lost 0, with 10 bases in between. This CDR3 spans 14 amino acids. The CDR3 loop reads CASSSNRDSYEQYF. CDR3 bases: TGTGCCAGCAGTTCTAACAGGGACTCCTACGAGCAGTACTTC.

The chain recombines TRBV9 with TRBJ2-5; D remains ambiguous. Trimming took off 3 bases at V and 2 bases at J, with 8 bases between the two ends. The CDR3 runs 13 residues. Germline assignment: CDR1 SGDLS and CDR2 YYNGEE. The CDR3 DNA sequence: TGTGCCAGCAGCGAGCCCCCTCAAGAGACCCAGTACTTC. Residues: CASSEPPQETQYF.

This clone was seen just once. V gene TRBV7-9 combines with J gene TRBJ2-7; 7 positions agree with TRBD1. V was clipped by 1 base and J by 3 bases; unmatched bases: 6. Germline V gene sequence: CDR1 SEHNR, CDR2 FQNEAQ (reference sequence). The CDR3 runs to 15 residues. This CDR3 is CASSLGQGRGYEQYF. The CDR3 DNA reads TGTGCCAGCAGCTTAGGACAGGGTCGAGGCTACGAGCAGTACTTC.